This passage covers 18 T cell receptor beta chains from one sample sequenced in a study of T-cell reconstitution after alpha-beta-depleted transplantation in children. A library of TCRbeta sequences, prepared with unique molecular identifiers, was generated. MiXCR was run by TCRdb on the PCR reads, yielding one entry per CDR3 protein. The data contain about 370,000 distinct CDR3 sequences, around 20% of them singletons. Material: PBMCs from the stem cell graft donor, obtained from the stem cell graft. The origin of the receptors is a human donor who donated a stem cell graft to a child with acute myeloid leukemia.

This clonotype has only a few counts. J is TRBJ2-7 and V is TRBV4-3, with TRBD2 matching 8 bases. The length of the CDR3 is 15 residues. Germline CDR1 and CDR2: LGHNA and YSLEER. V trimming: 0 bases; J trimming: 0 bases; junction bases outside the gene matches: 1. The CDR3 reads CASSQESGGSYEQYF. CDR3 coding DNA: TGCGCCAGCAGCCAAGAGAGCGGGGGCTCCTACGAGCAGTACTTC.

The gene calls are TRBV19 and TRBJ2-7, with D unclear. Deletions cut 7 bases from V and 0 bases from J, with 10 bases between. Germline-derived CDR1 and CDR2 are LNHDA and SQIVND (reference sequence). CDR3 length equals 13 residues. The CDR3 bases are TGTGCCAGTAATATCGGCATCTCCTACGAGCAGTACTTC. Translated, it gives CASNIGISYEQYF.

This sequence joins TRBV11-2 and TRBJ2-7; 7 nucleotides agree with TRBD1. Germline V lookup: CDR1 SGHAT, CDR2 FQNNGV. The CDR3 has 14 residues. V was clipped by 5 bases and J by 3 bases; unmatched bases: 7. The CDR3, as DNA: TGTGCCAGCAGCCCTTCGACAGGGAACTACGAGCAGTACTTC. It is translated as CASSPSTGNYEQYF.

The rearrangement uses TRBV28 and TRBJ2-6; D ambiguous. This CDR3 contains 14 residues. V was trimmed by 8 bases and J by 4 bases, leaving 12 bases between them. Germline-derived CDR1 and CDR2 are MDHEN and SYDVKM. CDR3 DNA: TGTGCCAGCTCAGCTGTGGGAGGGGCCAACGTCCTGACTTTC. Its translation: CASSAVGGANVLTF.

In nucleotides, the CDR3 is TGCACTGCCCGACAGGCATCTGGAAACACCATATATTTT. This sequence encodes CTARQASGNTIYF. This chain connects TRBV20-1 to TRBJ1-3; D is possibly TRBD1 (6 bases). This CDR3 is built from 13 residues. The germline gives CDR1 DFQATT, CDR2 SNEGSKA (reference sequence).

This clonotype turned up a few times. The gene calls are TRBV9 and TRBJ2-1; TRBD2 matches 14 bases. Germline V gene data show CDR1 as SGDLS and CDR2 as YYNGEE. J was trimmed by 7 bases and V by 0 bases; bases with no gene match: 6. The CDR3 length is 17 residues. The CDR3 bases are TGTGCCAGCAGCGTAGTGGGACTAGCGGGAGCGAGTAATGAGCAGTTCTTC. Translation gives CASSVVGLAGASNEQFF.

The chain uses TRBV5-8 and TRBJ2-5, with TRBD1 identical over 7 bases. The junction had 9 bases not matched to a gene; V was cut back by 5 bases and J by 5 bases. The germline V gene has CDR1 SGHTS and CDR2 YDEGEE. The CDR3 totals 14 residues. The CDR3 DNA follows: TGTGCCAGCAGGAACCTCGGCAGGGGGGAGACCCAGTACTTC. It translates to CASRNLGRGETQYF.

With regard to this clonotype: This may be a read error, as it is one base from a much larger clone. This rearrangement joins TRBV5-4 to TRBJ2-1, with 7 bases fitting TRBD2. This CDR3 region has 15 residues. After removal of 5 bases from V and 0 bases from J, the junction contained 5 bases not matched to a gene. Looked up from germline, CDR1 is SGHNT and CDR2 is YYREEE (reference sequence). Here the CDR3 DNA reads TGTGCCAGCAGTTCTACTAGCGACTCCTACAATGAGCAGTTCTTC. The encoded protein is CASSSTSDSYNEQFF. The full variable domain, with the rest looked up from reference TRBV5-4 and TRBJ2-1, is ETGVTQSPTHLIKTRGQQVTLRCSSQSGHNTVSWYQQALGQGPQFIFQYYREEENGRGNFPPRFSGLQFPNYSSELNVNALELDDSALYLCASSSTSDSYNEQFFGPGTRLTVL.

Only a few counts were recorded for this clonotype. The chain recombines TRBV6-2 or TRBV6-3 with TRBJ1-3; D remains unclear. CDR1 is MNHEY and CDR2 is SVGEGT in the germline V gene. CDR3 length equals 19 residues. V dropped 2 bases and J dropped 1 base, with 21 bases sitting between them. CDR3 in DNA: TGTGCCAGCAGTTACCAACGGGAGATCCACTACTCTTCTGGAAACACCATATATTTT. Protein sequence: CASSYQREIHYSSGNTIYF.

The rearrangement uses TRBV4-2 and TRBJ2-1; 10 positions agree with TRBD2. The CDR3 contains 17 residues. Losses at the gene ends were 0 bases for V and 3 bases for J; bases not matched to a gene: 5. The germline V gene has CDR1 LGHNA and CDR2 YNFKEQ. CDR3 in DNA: TGTGCCAGCAGCCAAGAGCCTAGCGGGAGTAACTACAATGAGCAGTTCTTC. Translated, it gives CASSQEPSGSNYNEQFF.

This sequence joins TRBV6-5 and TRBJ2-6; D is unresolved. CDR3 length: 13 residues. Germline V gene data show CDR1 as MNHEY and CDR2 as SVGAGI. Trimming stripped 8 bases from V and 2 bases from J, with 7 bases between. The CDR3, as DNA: TGTGCCAGCCATAGTGCTGGGGCCAACGTCCTGACTTTC. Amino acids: CASHSAGANVLTF.

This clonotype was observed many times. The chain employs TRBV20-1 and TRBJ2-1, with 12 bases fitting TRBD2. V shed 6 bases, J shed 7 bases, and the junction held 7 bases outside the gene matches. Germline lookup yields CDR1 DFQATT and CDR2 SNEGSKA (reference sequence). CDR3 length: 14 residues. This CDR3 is CSARLAGAINEQFF. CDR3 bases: TGCAGTGCAAGACTAGCGGGAGCAATAAATGAGCAGTTCTTC.

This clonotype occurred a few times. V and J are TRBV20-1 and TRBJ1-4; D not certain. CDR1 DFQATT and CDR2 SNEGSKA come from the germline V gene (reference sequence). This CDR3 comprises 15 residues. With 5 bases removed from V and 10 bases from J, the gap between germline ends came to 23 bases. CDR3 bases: TGCAGTGCTCCTCGGACGGTGATGGGCATCGCAAAACTGTTTTTT. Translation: CSAPRTVMGIAKLFF.

The CDR3 sequence is CASSLVAGTYGYTF. DNA of the CDR3: TGCGCCAGCAGCTTGGTCGCGGGGACCTATGGCTACACCTTC. The rearrangement links TRBV5-1 to TRBJ1-2; weak D call: TRBD1 (5 bases). Germline V CDR1 and CDR2: SGHRS, YFSETQ. The length of the CDR3 is 14 residues. Between the trimmed V and J ends, which lost 0 bases and 4 bases, there was a span of 10 bases. Full variable domain (outside the CDR3, taken from reference TRBV5-1 and TRBJ1-2): KAGVTQTPRYLIKTRGQQVTLSCSPISGHRSVSWYQQTPGQGLQFLFEYFSETQRNKGNFPGRFSGRQFSNSRSEMNVSTLELGDSALYLCASSLVAGTYGYTFGSGTRLTVV.

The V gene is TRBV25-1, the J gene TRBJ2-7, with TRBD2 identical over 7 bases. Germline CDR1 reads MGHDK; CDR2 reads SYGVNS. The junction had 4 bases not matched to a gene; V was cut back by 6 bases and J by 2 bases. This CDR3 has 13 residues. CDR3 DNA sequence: TGTGCCAGCAGAAGCGGGACTACCTACGAGCAGTACTTC. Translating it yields CASRSGTTYEQYF.

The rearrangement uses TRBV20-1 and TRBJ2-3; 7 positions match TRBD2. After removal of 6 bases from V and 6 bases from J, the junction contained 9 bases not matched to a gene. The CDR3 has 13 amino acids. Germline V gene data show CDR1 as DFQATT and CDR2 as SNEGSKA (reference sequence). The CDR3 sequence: CSAAPGLSDTQYF. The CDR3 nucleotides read TGCAGTGCGGCCCCGGGACTATCCGATACGCAGTATTTT.

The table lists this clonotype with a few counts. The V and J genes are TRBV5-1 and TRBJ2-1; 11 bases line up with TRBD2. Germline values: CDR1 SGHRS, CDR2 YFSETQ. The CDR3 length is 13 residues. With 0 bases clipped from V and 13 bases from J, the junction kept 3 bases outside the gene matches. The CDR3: CASSLDSGREQFF. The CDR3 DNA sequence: TGCGCCAGCAGCTTGGATAGCGGGAGGGAACAGTTCTTC.

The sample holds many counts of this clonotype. Written as DNA, the CDR3 is TGTGCCAGCAGTCCCCCGGGAAACACCATATATTTT. It codes for CASSPPGNTIYF. V usage is TRBV12-3 or TRBV12-4 and J usage is TRBJ1-3; no reliable D call. V lost 5 bases, J lost 4 bases, and 6 bases lay in between. The CDR3 is 12 amino acids.